Below, 23 T cell receptor beta chains from the same sample are listed, as sequenced in a study of blood T cell repertoires in COVID-19. TCRdb's table, derived via immunoSEQ multiplex PCR, lists solely in-frame clones and lacks some. This table holds hundreds of thousands of clones, 88% found once. The sequencing input was peripheral blood. The receptors here all came from a man aged 18 to 30 with active or convalescent COVID-19.

The chain employs TRBV7-8 and TRBJ2-7; D gene unclear. V was trimmed by 5 bases and J by 2 bases, leaving 10 bases between them. Germline CDR1 and CDR2: SGHVS and FQNEAQ. The CDR3 consists of 13 residues. DNA for the CDR3: TGTGCCAGCAGCCAAAGACAAACCTACGAGCAGTACTTC. Its protein is CASSQRQTYEQYF.

This rearrangement joins TRBV4-3 to TRBJ1-1; 7 bases map to TRBD1. The CDR3 covers 15 residues. Germline lookup yields CDR1 LGHNA and CDR2 YSLEER. With 3 bases clipped from V and 1 base from J, the junction kept 5 bases outside the gene matches. DNA of the CDR3: TGCGCCAGCAGCCAGGGAGCAGGGGGGAACACTGAAGCTTTCTTT. Translating it yields CASSQGAGGNTEAFF.

V is TRBV5-6 and J is TRBJ2-7; perhaps TRBD2 as D (5 bases). This CDR3 has 15 amino acids. Germline V gene lookup returns CDR1 SGHDT and CDR2 YYEEEE. V gave up 0 bases and J gave up 4 bases, with 14 bases separating them. CDR3 region: CASSLDASRGYEQYF. The CDR3 DNA reads TGTGCCAGCAGCTTGGACGCTTCTCGGGGATACGAGCAGTACTTC.

The chain employs TRBV14 and TRBJ1-1; the D is unclear. Deletions cut 1 base from V and 9 bases from J, with 12 bases between. CDR1 and CDR2 from the germline V gene are SGHDN and FVKESK. The CDR3 spans 13 residues. CDR3 region: CASSQGPRGQAFF. CDR3 bases: TGTGCCAGCAGCCAAGGCCCGAGAGGGCAAGCTTTCTTT.

V is TRBV6-1 and J is TRBJ2-7; D may be TRBD1 (6 bases). The CDR3 is 15 amino acids. Looked up from germline, CDR1 is MNHNS and CDR2 is SASEGT. Trimming took off 2 bases at V and 3 bases at J, with 14 bases between the two ends. Written as DNA, the CDR3 is TGTGCCAGCAGTGAATCCCGGACAGACATCTACGAGCAGTACTTC. This translates into CASSESRTDIYEQYF.

The chain links TRBV18 to TRBJ1-2, with a weak D call TRBD1 (6 bases). With 8 bases removed from V and 6 bases from J, the gap between germline ends came to 16 bases. The CDR3 consists of 13 residues. Germline CDR1 and CDR2: KGHSH and LQKENI. CDR3 sequence reads: CASTKQGGHGYTF. The DNA of the CDR3 is TGTGCCAGCACCAAACAGGGTGGCCATGGCTACACCTTC.

J is TRBJ2-3 and V is TRBV2, with 10 bases lining up with TRBD2. V lost 10 bases, J lost 6 bases, and 13 bases stayed unmatched. The CDR3 totals 15 residues. The germline V gene has CDR1 SNHLY and CDR2 FYNNEI. This CDR3 reads CATQRTLAGADTQYF. Written as DNA, the CDR3 is TGTGCCACCCAAAGGACTCTAGCGGGGGCTGATACGCAGTATTTT.

The V call is TRBV6-5, the J call TRBJ2-7, with TRBD2 matching 7 bases. Trimming at V came to 3 bases and at J to 7 bases, leaving 9 bases not matched to a gene. The CDR3 has 14 amino acids. Germline V gives CDR1 MNHEY, CDR2 SVGAGI. CDR3 residues: CASSYGARGYEQYF. In nucleotides, the CDR3 is TGTGCCAGCAGTTATGGGGCGCGGGGGTATGAGCAGTACTTC.

This clone has only a few counts. The chain combines TRBV4-1 with TRBJ1-4, with 12 nucleotides matching TRBD1. This CDR3 is 19 amino acids long. Germline V gives CDR1 MGHRA, CDR2 YSYEKL. After removal of 4 bases from V and 3 bases from J, the junction contained 12 bases not matched to a gene. The CDR3 nucleotides are TGCGCCAGCAGCCCGGGGACAGGGGGCGGTCTATTCCCTAATGAAAAACTGTTTTTT. It encodes CASSPGTGGGLFPNEKLFF.

This sequence joins TRBV6-5 and TRBJ1-2; no firm D call. V was cut by 0 bases and J by 7 bases, with 15 bases left in between. The CDR3 has 15 residues. CDR1 and CDR2 from the germline V gene are MNHEY and SVGAGI. Here the CDR3 reads CASSYSTNLWGGYTF. In nucleotides, the CDR3 is TGTGCCAGCAGTTACTCGACTAACCTTTGGGGTGGCTACACCTTC.

This rearrangement joins TRBV27 to TRBJ2-5; 11 bases match TRBD1. V lost 5 bases and J lost 6; bases outside the gene matches: 11. The germline CDR1 and CDR2 sequences are MNHEY and SMNVEV (reference sequence). The CDR3 sequence is 16 residues long. The DNA for the CDR3 is TGTGCCAGCAGTACATGGACAGGGGGCCATTTGAAGACCCAGTACTTC. It is translated as CASSTWTGGHLKTQYF.

CDR3 nucleotide sequence: TGCGCCAGCAGAAAGCGGGGGGCAAACACCGGGGAGCTGTTTTTT. Translation: CASRKRGANTGELFF. The J gene is TRBJ2-2, the V gene TRBV10-2; 9 bases fit TRBD2. J gave up 2 bases and V 6 bases, and 4 bases lay outside the gene matches. CDR1 and CDR2 (germline): WSHSY, SAAADI. The CDR3 runs 15 residues.

The V call is TRBV9, the J call TRBJ2-3; D possibly corresponds to TRBD2 (6 bases). The CDR3 spans 17 residues. The germline CDR1 and CDR2 sequences are SGDLS and YYNGEE. V lost 0 bases and J lost 0, with 14 bases in between. In nucleotides, the CDR3 is TGTGCCAGCAGCGTAGCGGGAGATCATTCTAGCACAGATACGCAGTATTTT. Translating it yields CASSVAGDHSSTDTQYF.

The chain couples TRBV10-3 to TRBJ2-3, with 11 bases identical to TRBD2. From germline, CDR1 is ENHRY and CDR2 SYGVKD. The CDR3 extends over 18 amino acids. After removal of 6 bases from V and 2 bases from J, the junction contained 13 bases not matched to a gene. CDR3 region: CAIRASGGRPLDTDTQYF. In DNA form, the CDR3 reads TGTGCCATCAGGGCTAGCGGGGGGAGACCTCTCGACACAGATACGCAGTATTTT.

This chain uses TRBV9 with TRBJ1-2; possible D gene TRBD1, 6 bases. The V end lost 0 bases, the J end lost 4 bases, and 13 bases lay between the germline ends. The CDR3 is made up of 15 amino acids. The germline gives CDR1 SGDLS, CDR2 YYNGEE. The CDR3 here is CASSVATGIGYGYTF. The CDR3 DNA reads as TGTGCCAGCAGCGTAGCTACAGGGATAGGCTATGGCTACACCTTC.

The chain recombines TRBV10-3 with TRBJ1-1, with a weak D call TRBD1 (5 bases). This CDR3 spans 15 amino acids. V was trimmed by 0 bases and J by 3 bases, leaving 11 bases between them. Germline CDR1 is ENHRY and CDR2 is SYGVKD. The CDR3 nucleotides are TGTGCCATCAGTGAGTCGGGGGGATTGGACACTGAAGCTTTCTTT. Amino acids: CAISESGGLDTEAFF.

This chain connects TRBV5-1 to TRBJ1-2; TRBD1 agrees at 10 bases. The CDR3 consists of 17 residues. Germline CDR1 and CDR2: SGHRS and YFSETQ. The V segment lost 4 bases and the J segment 2 bases; nucleotides outside the gene matches: 11. In DNA, the CDR3 is TGCGCCAGCAGCCACTCCCGGGACAGGGGTTTGAACTATGGCTACACCTTC. It yields the protein CASSHSRDRGLNYGYTF.

This clone has a single count. The gene calls are TRBV7-2 and TRBJ2-7; 7 nucleotides align to TRBD2. Unmatched junction bases numbered 6, after V lost 4 bases and J lost 3 bases. This CDR3 comprises 14 residues. CDR1 and CDR2 from the germline V gene are SGHTA and FQGNSA. The CDR3 bases are TGTGCCAGCAGCTCGGGACTACAAATCTACGAGCAGTACTTC. This sequence encodes CASSSGLQIYEQYF. The variable domain in full, with the rest retrieved from reference TRBV7-2 and TRBJ2-7, is GAGVSQSPSNKVTEKGKDVELRCDPISGHTALYWYRQSLGQGLEFLIYFQGNSAPDKSGLPSDRFSAERTGGSVSTLTIQRTQQEDSAVYLCASSSGLQIYEQYFGPGTRLTVT.

The chain carries TRBV29-1 and TRBJ2-7; 8 bases fit TRBD1. The CDR3 consists of 13 residues. Trimming removed 5 bases from V and 3 bases from J; junction bases left unmatched: 6. CDR1 is SQVTM and CDR2 is ANQGSEA in the germline V gene. The CDR3 sequence: CSVRAGGYYEQYF. Here the CDR3 DNA reads TGCAGCGTTAGGGCAGGGGGCTACTACGAGCAGTACTTC.

The chain links TRBV5-1 to TRBJ2-1; 8 bases line up with TRBD2. This CDR3 is 17 amino acids long. The V gene's germline CDR1 is SGHRS and CDR2 YFSETQ. The trim removed 4 bases at V and 5 bases at J, leaving 14 bases unmatched. CDR3 sequence: CASSPRPPRRGDNEQFF. The CDR3 coding sequence is TGCGCCAGCAGCCCCAGACCCCCTAGGCGGGGGGACAATGAGCAGTTCTTC.

This chain uses TRBV5-6 with TRBJ1-1, with 9 bases lining up with TRBD1. J gave up 3 bases and V 3 bases, and 9 bases lay outside the gene matches. The CDR3 totals 16 residues. Germline loops: CDR1 SGHDT, CDR2 YYEEEE. The CDR3 spells CASSSVQGASYTEAFF. The CDR3 DNA reads as TGTGCCAGCAGCTCTGTACAGGGGGCATCGTACACTGAAGCTTTCTTT.

This clone was observed once. The chain carries TRBV12-3 or TRBV12-4 and TRBJ1-1; D not resolved. The CDR3 contains 11 residues. Deletions cut 3 bases from V and 8 bases from J, with 7 bases between. CDR3: CASSFLREAFF. The CDR3 DNA reads as TGTGCCAGCAGTTTCTTGAGGGAAGCTTTCTTT.

The genes are TRBV9 and TRBJ1-2, with a tentative D call TRBD1 (5 bases). With 0 bases removed from V and 0 bases from J, the gap between germline ends came to 9 bases. This CDR3 spans 15 amino acids. Germline V lookup: CDR1 SGDLS, CDR2 YYNGEE. CDR3 region: CASSVAWGANYGYTF. The CDR3 region has the DNA TGTGCCAGCAGCGTAGCTTGGGGGGCTAACTATGGCTACACCTTC.